The sequence of this TCR beta chain was determined in a study of blood T cell repertoires in COVID-19. The overall study: Specimens from acute and convalescent COVID-19 originated in the United States, Italy and Spain. PBMCs, B-cell-depleted T cells, or T cells were the source of the cDNA or gDNA that made up the material.

Original processing methods: The authors estimated nucleated cell counts from reference gene primer amplification. The method was immunoSEQ multiplex PCR; TCRdb's version includes in-frame clones alone and lacks a portion of them. That table furnishes V, J and clone size, whereas the DNA furnished D and trimming. The sample carries about 75,000 clones, 70% to 80% recorded once. V shed 0 bases and J shed 9 bases, with 21 bases lying between them. The CDR3 has 17 amino acids. Germline CDR1 MGHRA, CDR2 YSYEKL. The material sequenced was peripheral blood. V and J are TRBV4-1 and TRBJ2-1; D gene unclear. The receptor was derived from a woman older than 75 with active or convalescent COVID-19. CDR3 loop: CASSQDPPVVRRIEQFF. The CDR3 coding sequence is TGCGCCAGCAGCCAAGACCCGCCGGTAGTACGGCGGATTGAGCAGTTCTTC.